Sequencing of this T cell receptor beta chain was carried out in a study of blood T cell repertoires in COVID-19. Turning to the study itself: Sites in the United States, Italy and Spain provided acute and convalescent COVID-19 samples. T cells, B-cell-depleted T cells, or PBMCs supplied cDNA or gDNA.

Original data processing: Researchers report that nucleated cell counts were estimated from reference gene primer amplification. TCRdb keeps only in-frame clones here, not all; method: immunoSEQ multiplex PCR. V and J calls and clone size are given by that table; D and trimming were obtained from the DNA. The table shows tens of thousands of clones, with roughly 85% occurring only once. The V gene's germline CDR1 is MNHEY and CDR2 SVGAGI. After removal of 2 bases from V and 5 bases from J, the junction contained 11 bases not matched to a gene. CDR3 length: 16 amino acids. The chain uses TRBV6-5 and TRBJ1-1; 7 positions match TRBD1. The sequencing input was peripheral blood. This TCR came from a woman aged 55-69 years with active COVID-19. CDR3 in amino acids: CASSYHRGTGETEAFF. The CDR3 nucleotides are TGTGCCAGCAGTTACCACAGGGGTACCGGCGAGACTGAAGCTTTCTTT.